Below are 25 T cell receptor beta chains sequenced from a single sample in a study of blood T cell repertoires in COVID-19. Method: immunoSEQ multiplex PCR; TCRdb's copy keeps in-frame clones and lacks some. The table includes about 230,000 clones, approximately 84% detected once. The sequenced sample was peripheral blood. The receptors were sampled from a man between 45 and 60 years old with COVID-19, enrolled during active disease.

The rearrangement joins TRBV23-1 to TRBJ1-4; weak D call: TRBD1 (5 bases). TRBV23-1 is placed among ORFs of uncertain function. The CDR3 extends over 12 amino acids. V was shortened by 7 bases and J by 10 bases, with 13 bases between the two germline ends. This CDR3 is CASIGNRSKLFF. CDR3 bases: TGCGCCAGCATTGGGAACAGGTCAAAACTGTTTTTT.

The rearrangement links TRBV7-8 to TRBJ2-5; D may be TRBD1 (5 bases). The V end was cut by 3 bases, the J end by 4 bases, with 15 bases between. The V gene's germline CDR1 is SGHVS and CDR2 FQNEAQ. The CDR3 contains 15 residues. CDR3 coding DNA: TGTGCCAGCAGCTTGGCCTGGGGCTTACTAGAGACCCAGTACTTC. Amino acids: CASSLAWGLLETQYF.

The table lists this clone with a few counts. The chain carries TRBV7-8 and TRBJ1-5; 10 positions agree with TRBD1. Unmatched junction bases numbered 8, after V lost 1 base and J lost 5 bases. Germline CDR1 reads SGHVS; CDR2 reads FQNEAQ. The CDR3 extends over 17 amino acids. The CDR3 DNA follows: TGTGCCAGCAGCTTAGGGACCGGGACAGGGGTCCATCAGCCCCAGCATTTT. Amino acids: CASSLGTGTGVHQPQHF.

This chain joins TRBV3-1 (or the pseudogene TRBV3-2) and TRBJ1-6; 7 nucleotides agree with TRBD1. The V gene end was trimmed by 7 bases and the J gene end by 9 bases; junction bases not matched to a gene: 6. CDR1 LGHDT and CDR2 YNNKEL come from the germline V gene (reference sequence). The CDR3 covers 13 residues. The DNA of the CDR3 is TGTGCCAGCACCCGGGACAGTATTTCACCCCTCCACTTT. This codes for CASTRDSISPLHF.

The V call is TRBV10-1, the J call TRBJ2-2, with a tentative D call TRBD1 (6 bases). CDR3 size: 20 residues. Trimming removed 7 bases at V and 0 bases at J, with 27 bases between. Germline-derived CDR1 and CDR2 are WNHNN and SYGVQD (reference sequence). CDR3 DNA sequence: TGCGCCAGCAATGAAGGAACAGGGAAAGGTAGGAAACCGAACACCGGGGAGCTGTTTTTT. Encoded protein: CASNEGTGKGRKPNTGELFF.

The gene calls are TRBV18 and TRBJ2-7, with 7 bases aligning to TRBD1. The CDR3 runs 13 residues. Looked up from germline, CDR1 is KGHSH and CDR2 is LQKENI. Trimming took 3 bases from V and 1 from J; bases not matched to a gene: 0. CDR3 residues: CASSPGQSYEQYF. The CDR3 region has the DNA TGTGCCAGCTCACCGGGACAGTCCTACGAGCAGTACTTC. Looking up the rest from reference TRBV18 and TRBJ2-7 gives the full variable domain: NAGVMQNPRHLVRRRGQEARLRCSPMKGHSHVYWYRQLPEEGLKFMVYLQKENIIDESGMPKERFSAEFPKEGPSILRIQQVVRGDSAAYFCASSPGQSYEQYFGPGTRLTVT.

The chain recombines TRBV19 with TRBJ1-2; D not resolved. The length of the CDR3 is 15 residues. The germline V gene has CDR1 LNHDA and CDR2 SQIVND (reference sequence). Trimming shortened V by 6 bases and J by 0 bases, and 14 bases separated the two germline ends. The CDR3: CASRPTGISNYGYTF. Written as DNA, the CDR3 is TGTGCCAGTAGGCCTACGGGGATTTCTAACTATGGCTACACCTTC.

The CDR3 here is CASHPGADTQYF. The DNA of the CDR3 is TGTGCCAGCCATCCGGGGGCAGATACGCAGTATTTT. V and J are TRBV18 and TRBJ2-3; D is perhaps TRBD2 (6 bases). The ends were cut back, 8 bases at V and 4 bases at J, with 10 bases in the middle. CDR3 length: 12 residues. Germline CDR1 KGHSH, CDR2 LQKENI.

The chain links TRBV6-2 or TRBV6-3 to TRBJ2-2; the match to TRBD1 covers 10 bases. The germline CDR1 and CDR2 sequences are MNHEY and SVGEGT. The CDR3 has 15 amino acids. The ends lost 6 bases at V and 4 bases at J; junction bases unmatched: 5. The CDR3 sequence is CASSRQGAGTGELFF. CDR3 nucleotides: TGTGCCAGCAGCCGACAGGGGGCTGGCACCGGGGAGCTGTTTTTT.

This sequence joins TRBV2 and TRBJ1-6; 9 bases agree with TRBD1. CDR1 and CDR2 from the germline V gene are SNHLY and FYNNEI. The CDR3 loop spans 15 amino acids. V was clipped by 4 bases and J by 5 bases; unmatched bases: 3. The CDR3: CASSAGQGNNSPLHF. The CDR3 DNA follows: TGTGCCAGCAGTGCGGGACAGGGCAATAATTCACCCCTCCACTTT.

V and J are TRBV4-3 and TRBJ1-5; D possibly corresponds to TRBD1 (5 bases). CDR1 is LGHNA, CDR2 YSLEER, per germline. V was cut by 0 bases and J by 3 bases, with 15 bases left in between. The CDR3 covers 17 residues. This CDR3 is CASSQDRGGGVNQPQHF. In DNA form, the CDR3 reads TGCGCCAGCAGCCAAGATCGGGGGGGTGGTGTCAATCAGCCCCAGCATTTT.

The J gene is TRBJ1-2, the V gene TRBV5-1; TRBD1 matches at 8 bases. The CDR3 sequence is 16 residues long. V dropped 3 bases and J dropped 7; count of bases not matched to a gene: 14. Germline-derived CDR1 and CDR2 are SGHRS and YFSETQ. The CDR3 DNA sequence: TGCGCCAGCAGCTGGGGCGCACGACAGGGGCTAGGTGGCTACACCTTC. Translation: CASSWGARQGLGGYTF.

The chain links TRBV7-2 to TRBJ2-2, with a tentative D call TRBD2 (5 bases). Germline V CDR1 and CDR2: SGHTA, FQGNSA. V lost 7 bases and J lost 5, with 14 bases in between. The CDR3 length is 14 residues. CDR3 DNA sequence: TGTGCCAGCACCCAATGGACTGGTACCGGGGAGCTGTTTTTT. Amino acids: CASTQWTGTGELFF. Full variable domain (missing parts from reference TRBV7-2 and TRBJ2-2): GAGVSQSPSNKVTEKGKDVELRCDPISGHTALYWYRQSLGQGLEFLIYFQGNSAPDKSGLPSDRFSAERTGGSVSTLTIQRTQQEDSAVYLCASTQWTGTGELFFGEGSRLTVL.

This chain links TRBV2 with TRBJ2-1, with D possibly matching TRBD2 (6 bases). The CDR3 has 13 amino acids. Trimming shortened V by 7 bases and J by 4 bases, and 11 bases separated the two germline ends. In germline, CDR1 is SNHLY, CDR2 FYNNEI. The CDR3 nucleotides are TGTGCCAGCACTGGGACTGGATACAATGAGCAGTTCTTC. Its protein product is CASTGTGYNEQFF.

The rearrangement uses TRBV2 and TRBJ2-3, with TRBD2 identical over 10 bases. This CDR3 is built from 15 residues. Germline V gene sequence: CDR1 SNHLY, CDR2 FYNNEI. J lost 3 bases, V lost 5 bases, and 5 bases had no gene match. The CDR3 protein is CASSSTSGQTDTQYF. The CDR3 DNA is TGTGCCAGCAGTTCGACTAGCGGGCAAACAGATACGCAGTATTTT.

This clone was detected once. The J gene is TRBJ2-7, the V gene TRBV5-6; D possibly corresponds to TRBD1 (7 bases). The CDR3 loop spans 16 amino acids. Germline V lookup: CDR1 SGHDT, CDR2 YYEEEE. V gave up 4 bases and J gave up 2 bases, with 19 bases separating them. CDR3 sequence (DNA): TGTGCCAGCAGCGAAACAGCAGGGGGGAGGACCTACGAGCAGTACTTC. It translates to CASSETAGGRTYEQYF.

This chain connects TRBV9 to TRBJ2-2; 13 bases fit TRBD2. This CDR3 region has 15 residues. Germline CDR1 and CDR2: SGDLS and YYNGEE. The V and J ends lost 5 bases and 9 bases, in that order; junction bases with no gene match: 7. In nucleotides, the CDR3 is TGTGCCAGCAGTACCGGGACTAGCGGGGTCTGGGAGCTGTTTTTT. Amino acid sequence: CASSTGTSGVWELFF.

This chain connects TRBV4-3 to TRBJ2-1; TRBD2 matches 10 bases. V shed 2 bases, J shed 2 bases, and the junction held 9 bases outside the gene matches. The CDR3 covers 18 residues. Germline CDR1 and CDR2: LGHNA and YSLEER. The CDR3 DNA sequence: TGCGCCAGCAGCCAACTAGCGGGGGCCCCCCGGCCCTACAATGAGCAGTTCTTC. Encoded protein: CASSQLAGAPRPYNEQFF.

The chain is built from TRBV9 and TRBJ2-7; TRBD1 agrees at 10 bases. The CDR3 is 14 amino acids. Germline CDR1 is SGDLS and CDR2 is YYNGEE. V dropped 4 bases and J dropped 2; count of bases not matched to a gene: 3. CDR3 sequence: CASSRGQGAYEQYF. CDR3 bases: TGTGCCAGCAGCCGCGGACAGGGGGCCTACGAGCAGTACTTC.

The chain is built from TRBV5-1 and TRBJ2-1; 12 nucleotides align to TRBD2. The germline CDR1 and CDR2 sequences are SGHRS and YFSETQ. The CDR3 has 16 residues. After removal of 3 bases from V and 3 bases from J, the junction contained 4 bases not matched to a gene. The CDR3 is CASSWTSGTLYNEQFF. The CDR3 DNA follows: TGCGCCAGCAGCTGGACTAGCGGGACACTCTACAATGAGCAGTTCTTC.

The chain joins TRBV27 to TRBJ1-6, with D possibly matching TRBD1 (5 bases). The ends were cut back, 6 bases at V and 4 bases at J, with 22 bases in the middle. Germline V gene sequence: CDR1 MNHEY, CDR2 SMNVEV (reference sequence). The CDR3 length is 18 residues. The CDR3 here is CASSWGAGDVGYNSPLHF. The CDR3, as DNA: TGTGCCAGCAGCTGGGGAGCGGGGGACGTTGGGTATAATTCACCCCTCCACTTT.

This chain connects TRBV6-5 to TRBJ2-7, with D possibly being TRBD1 (6 bases). CDR3 length equals 15 residues. The ends were cut back, 6 bases at V and 0 bases at J, with 15 bases in the middle. Germline V CDR1 and CDR2: MNHEY, SVGAGI. CDR3 nucleotide sequence: TGTGCCAGCAGCCCAACAGGGAAGGACTCCTACGAGCAGTACTTC. Its translation: CASSPTGKDSYEQYF.

The chain combines TRBV7-2 with TRBJ2-7; 7 bases fit TRBD1. The ends lost 0 bases at V and 4 bases at J; junction bases unmatched: 6. Germline CDR1 SGHTA, CDR2 FQGNSA. CDR3 length: 15 amino acids. The CDR3 loop reads CASSLAGQANYEQYF. Written as DNA, the CDR3 is TGTGCCAGCAGCTTAGCCGGACAGGCCAATTACGAGCAGTACTTC.

The gene calls are TRBV30 and TRBJ1-3; 8 positions match TRBD1. Germline lookup yields CDR1 GTSNPN and CDR2 SVGIG (reference sequence). The CDR3 is 16 amino acids. V was clipped by 2 bases and J by 2 bases; unmatched bases: 8. CDR3 sequence reads: CAWSPVQGAAGNTIYF. Written as DNA, the CDR3 is TGTGCCTGGAGTCCAGTCCAGGGGGCGGCTGGAAACACCATATATTTT.

The chain combines TRBV7-6 with TRBJ1-3; a possible D gene is TRBD1 (5 bases). Trimming cost V 5 bases and J 0 bases, with 14 bases left between them. CDR3 length equals 16 residues. Germline CDR1 reads SGHVS; CDR2 reads FNYEAQ. The CDR3 protein is CASSPNRLSSGNTIYF. The CDR3 DNA is TGTGCCAGCAGCCCAAACAGGTTAAGCTCTGGAAACACCATATATTTT.